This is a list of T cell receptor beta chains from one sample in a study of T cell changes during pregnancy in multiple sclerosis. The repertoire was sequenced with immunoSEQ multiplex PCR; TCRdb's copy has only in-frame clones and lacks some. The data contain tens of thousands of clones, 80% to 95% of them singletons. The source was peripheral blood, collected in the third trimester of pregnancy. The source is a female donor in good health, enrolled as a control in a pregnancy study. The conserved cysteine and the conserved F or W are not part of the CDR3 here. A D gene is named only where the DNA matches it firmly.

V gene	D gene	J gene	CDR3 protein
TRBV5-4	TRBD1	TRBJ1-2	ASSYRDRGPYGYT
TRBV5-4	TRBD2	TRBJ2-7	ASRPAGKGYEQY
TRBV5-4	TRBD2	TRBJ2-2	ASSPGGGAVNTGELF
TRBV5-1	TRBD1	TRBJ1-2	ASSLGQGSSYGYT
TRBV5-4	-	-	ATLETAGSSYEQY
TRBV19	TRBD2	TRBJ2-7	ASSDAGTSGSYEQY
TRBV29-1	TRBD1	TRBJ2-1	SVEAGQGFNEQF
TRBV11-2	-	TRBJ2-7	ASTPFGGARYEQY
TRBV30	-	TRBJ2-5	ACPISRETQY
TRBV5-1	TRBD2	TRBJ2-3	ASSWGTSGITDTQY
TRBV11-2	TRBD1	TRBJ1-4	ASSGRDRATNEKLF
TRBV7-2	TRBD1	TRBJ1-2	ASSFGQGAVVDYGYT
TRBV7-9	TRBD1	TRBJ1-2	ASRTGGIGYT